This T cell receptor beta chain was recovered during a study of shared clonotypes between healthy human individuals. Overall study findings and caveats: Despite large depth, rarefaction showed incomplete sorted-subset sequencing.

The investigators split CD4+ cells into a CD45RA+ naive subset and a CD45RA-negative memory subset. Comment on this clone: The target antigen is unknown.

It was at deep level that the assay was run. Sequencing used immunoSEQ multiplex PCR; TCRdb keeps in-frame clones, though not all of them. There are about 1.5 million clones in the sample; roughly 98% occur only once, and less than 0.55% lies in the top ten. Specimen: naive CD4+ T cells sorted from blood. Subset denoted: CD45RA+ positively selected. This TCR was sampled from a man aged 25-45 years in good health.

CDR3 in amino acids: CASSLSEITDTQYF. The CDR3 DNA follows: TGTGCCAGCAGTTTGTCTGAAATTACAGATACGCAGTATTTT. V is TRBV27 and J is TRBJ2-3; D uncertain. Germline CDR1 MNHEY, CDR2 SMNVEV (reference sequence). Trimming took off 3 bases at V and 3 bases at J, with 10 bases between the two ends. The CDR3 is 14 residues long.